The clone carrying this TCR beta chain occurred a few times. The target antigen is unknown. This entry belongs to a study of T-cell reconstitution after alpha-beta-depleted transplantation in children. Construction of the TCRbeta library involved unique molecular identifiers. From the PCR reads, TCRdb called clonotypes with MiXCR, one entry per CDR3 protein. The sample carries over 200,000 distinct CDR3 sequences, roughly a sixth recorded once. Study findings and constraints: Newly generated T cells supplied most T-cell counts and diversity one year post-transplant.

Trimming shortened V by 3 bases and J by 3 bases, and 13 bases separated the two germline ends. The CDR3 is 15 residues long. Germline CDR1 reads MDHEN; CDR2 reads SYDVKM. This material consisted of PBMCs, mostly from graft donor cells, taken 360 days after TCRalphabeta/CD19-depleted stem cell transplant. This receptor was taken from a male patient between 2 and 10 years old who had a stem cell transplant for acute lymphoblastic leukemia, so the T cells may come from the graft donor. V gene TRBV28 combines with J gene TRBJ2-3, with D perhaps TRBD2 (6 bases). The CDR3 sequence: CASSFFKAGTDTQYF. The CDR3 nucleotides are TGTGCCAGCAGTTTCTTCAAGGCGGGGACAGATACGCAGTATTTT.